These 18 T cell receptor beta chains came from one sample sequenced in a study of blood T cell repertoires in COVID-19. Here immunoSEQ multiplex PCR was the method, and the copy in TCRdb shows in-frame clones only, minus some. The table lists 95,000 to 100,000 clones, about 85% of them singletons. The sample consisted of peripheral blood. The receptors derive from a woman in her sixties or seventies with active or convalescent COVID-19.

The genes are TRBV25-1 and TRBJ1-2, with 7 bases identical to TRBD1. V lost 3 bases to trimming and J lost 4 bases; unmatched junction nucleotides: 11. Germline lookup yields CDR1 MGHDK and CDR2 SYGVNS. The CDR3 spans 16 residues. The DNA of the CDR3 is TGTGCCAGCAGTGATGTTTCTACAGGGGAATCCTATGGCTACACCTTC. Translation: CASSDVSTGESYGYTF.

The CDR3 sequence: CASSINNAEAFF. CDR3 bases: TGTGCCAGCAGCATAAACAACGCTGAAGCTTTCTTT. The chain combines TRBV5-6 with TRBJ1-1, with D uncertain. Germline V gene data show CDR1 as SGHDT and CDR2 as YYEEEE. The CDR3 contains 12 residues. V was shortened by 4 bases and J by 6 bases, with 10 bases between the two germline ends.

The chain combines TRBV20-1 with TRBJ2-5; no definite D call. The CDR3 loop spans 12 amino acids. V lost 3 bases and J 4 bases, leaving 9 bases between the germline ends. CDR1 is DFQATT, CDR2 SNEGSKA, per germline (reference sequence). CDR3 region: CSASTESETQYF. The CDR3, as DNA: TGCAGTGCTAGTACAGAATCAGAGACCCAGTACTTC.

The chain joins TRBV18 to TRBJ1-4; TRBD1 matches at 8 bases. Germline V gene data show CDR1 as KGHSH and CDR2 as LQKENI. V lost 6 bases, J lost 5 bases, and 5 bases stayed unmatched. This CDR3 contains 14 residues. The chain's CDR3 is CASSTGVVNEKLFF. CDR3 coding DNA: TGTGCCAGCTCGACAGGGGTCGTAAATGAAAAACTGTTTTTT. The full variable domain, its missing parts supplied by reference TRBV18 and TRBJ1-4, is NAGVMQNPRHLVRRRGQEARLRCSPMKGHSHVYWYRQLPEEGLKFMVYLQKENIIDESGMPKERFSAEFPKEGPSILRIQQVVRGDSAAYFCASSTGVVNEKLFFGSGTQLSVL.

This clone came up a few times. The chain joins TRBV6-5 to TRBJ2-1; D may be TRBD1 (5 bases). V gave up 6 bases and J gave up 2 bases, with 14 bases separating them. Germline V gives CDR1 MNHEY, CDR2 SVGAGI. The CDR3 sequence is 15 residues long. CDR3 region: CASSLTEATYNEQFF. As DNA, the CDR3 is TGTGCCAGCAGCCTGACAGAGGCGACCTACAATGAGCAGTTCTTC.

The V call is TRBV19, the J call TRBJ2-7; TRBD2 matches 8 bases. With 6 bases clipped from V and 4 bases from J, the junction kept 5 bases outside the gene matches. The CDR3 sequence is 13 residues long. CDR1 and CDR2 from the germline V gene are LNHDA and SQIVND (reference sequence). For the CDR3, the DNA is TGTGCCAGTAGAAATAGCGGGACATACGAGCAGTACTTC. It encodes CASRNSGTYEQYF.

The genes are TRBV28 and TRBJ2-5; D ambiguous. This CDR3 spans 14 amino acids. Germline-derived CDR1 and CDR2 are MDHEN and SYDVKM. Trimming took off 3 bases at V and 3 bases at J, with 11 bases between the two ends. The CDR3 bases are TGTGCCAGCAGTTTTTTGGGCCCAGAAGAGACCCAGTACTTC. Amino acid sequence: CASSFLGPEETQYF.

The chain joins TRBV28 to TRBJ2-3, with 8 positions matching TRBD1. This CDR3 is built from 14 residues. Germline loops: CDR1 MDHEN, CDR2 SYDVKM. V shed 6 bases and J 4 bases; nucleotides not matched to a gene: 6. CDR3 in amino acids: CASRWTGSPDTQYF. CDR3 nucleotide sequence: TGTGCCAGCAGGTGGACAGGGTCCCCAGATACGCAGTATTTT.

The rearrangement uses TRBV11-2 and TRBJ2-7; no definite D call. The CDR3 totals 14 residues. V shed 7 bases and J shed 0 bases, with 13 bases lying between them. The germline CDR1 and CDR2 sequences are SGHAT and FQNNGV. The DNA for the CDR3 is TGTGCCAGCACTCCTCAGGTCAGCTCCTACGAGCAGTACTTC. Amino acids: CASTPQVSSYEQYF.

The V gene is TRBV28, the J gene TRBJ2-7, with a weak D call TRBD2 (6 bases). V was cut by 6 bases and J by 2 bases, with 14 bases left in between. Germline CDR1 is MDHEN and CDR2 is SYDVKM. CDR3 size: 14 residues. In DNA, the CDR3 is TGTGCCAGCAGCCCCGGGAGTAGGGCCTACGAGCAGTACTTC. Translated: CASSPGSRAYEQYF.

The rearrangement uses TRBV7-2 and TRBJ1-5, with TRBD1 as a possible D gene (6 bases). Trimming removed 5 bases from V and 0 bases from J, with 14 bases in between. Germline V gene lookup returns CDR1 SGHTA and CDR2 FQGNSA. The CDR3 extends over 16 amino acids. CDR3 residues: CASSPQGTYSNQPQHF. The CDR3 coding sequence is TGTGCCAGCAGCCCACAGGGAACCTATAGCAATCAGCCCCAGCATTTT.

The chain combines TRBV5-4 with TRBJ2-3; 10 nucleotides agree with TRBD2. Germline-derived CDR1 and CDR2 are SGHNT and YYREEE (reference sequence). The CDR3 extends over 18 amino acids. Trimming at V came to 0 bases and at J to 0 bases, leaving 7 bases not matched to a gene. In nucleotides, the CDR3 is TGTGCCAGCAGCTTGGTAGCTAGCGGGGGAACTAGCACAGATACGCAGTATTTT. This translates into CASSLVASGGTSTDTQYF.

This chain links TRBV11-2 with TRBJ2-2; D gene uncertain. The V and J ends lost 1 base and 1 base respectively, with 4 bases between them. Per germline, CDR1 SGHAT and CDR2 FQNNGV. The CDR3 sequence is 14 residues long. As DNA, the CDR3 is TGTGCCAGCAGCTTAGGAGGGAACACCGGGGAGCTGTTTTTT. Its protein product is CASSLGGNTGELFF.

This clone was observed a single time. The rearrangement joins TRBV25-1 to TRBJ2-3; TRBD1 matches at 8 bases. The length of the CDR3 is 16 residues. Trimming cost V 1 base and J 1 base; bases outside gene matches: 4. Germline V gene data show CDR1 as MGHDK and CDR2 as SYGVNS. The CDR3 DNA is TGTGCCAGCAGTGAATGGACAGGGTGGGGCACAGATACGCAGTATTTT. Encoded protein: CASSEWTGWGTDTQYF. Using reference TRBV25-1 and TRBJ2-3 for the parts outside the CDR3, the full variable domain is EADIYQTPRYLVIGTGKKITLECSQTMGHDKMYWYQQDPGMELHLIHYSYGVNSTEKGDLSSESTVSRIRTEHFPLTLESARPSHTSQYLCASSEWTGWGTDTQYFGPGTRLTVL.

The chain is built from TRBV24-1 and TRBJ1-1; 8 positions agree with TRBD1. Germline V gives CDR1 KGHDR, CDR2 SFDVKD. V trimming: 4 bases; J trimming: 4 bases; junction bases outside the gene matches: 7. The CDR3 consists of 15 residues. The CDR3 DNA reads TGTGCCACCAGTGACCCAAGGACAGGGACCACTGAAGCTTTCTTT. It is translated as CATSDPRTGTTEAFF.

This clone was recorded a few times. DNA for the CDR3: TGTGCCAGCAGCTCTAGGGCGGGAGCCCCGGCAGATACGCAGTATTTT. Its protein is CASSSRAGAPADTQYF. The V and J genes are TRBV11-2 and TRBJ2-3; the match to TRBD2 covers 7 bases. J lost 4 bases, V lost 4 bases, and 11 bases had no gene match. This CDR3 has 16 amino acids. Germline CDR1 and CDR2: SGHAT and FQNNGV.

This clone has only one observation. This rearrangement joins TRBV18 to TRBJ1-2; TRBD1 agrees at 12 bases. The CDR3 totals 17 residues. Germline V gene sequence: CDR1 KGHSH, CDR2 LQKENI. V trimming: 5 bases; J trimming: 7 bases; junction bases outside the gene matches: 14. The DNA of the CDR3 is TGTGCCAGCTCAGCGGGACAGGGGGCGCTCAGTGGGGCTGGCTACACCTTC. As protein: CASSAGQGALSGAGYTF.

The sample holds a few counts of this clone. The chain is built from TRBV4-3 and TRBJ2-7; 12 nucleotides line up with TRBD2. The V and J ends lost 0 bases and 12 bases, in that order; junction bases with no gene match: 6. The germline V gene encodes CDR1 LGHNA and CDR2 YSLEER. CDR3 size: 14 residues. CDR3 in amino acids: CASSQESGTSGLYF. CDR3 DNA sequence: TGCGCCAGCAGCCAAGAATCGGGGACTAGCGGGCTGTACTTC.